Listed below are T cell receptor beta chains from one sample, sequenced in a study of blood T cells in healthy people across ages. TCRdb re-derived calls from the 5' RACE reads in MiXCR, one entry per CDR3 protein. The sample includes about 1.8 million distinct CDR3 sequences, around 50% of them seen just once. Sequenced input: blood. Source of these receptors: a woman aged 40-49 years in good health. The CDR3 runs from the conserved cysteine through the conserved F or W. The D gene is left open where the match is weak. Part of the rows lack a size; the others show once, few, many or a class for expanded clones.

>TRBD1|TRBV10-3|NA|TRBJ2-7|16
TGTGCCATCAGTGAGTCGCTCCTTGGACAGGGGTATGAGCAGTACTTC
CAISESLLGQGYEQYF
>NA|TRBV7-9|once|TRBJ2-5|14
TGTGCCAGCAGCTCCAGGACAGGGAGGGACGAGCGGTACTTC
CASSSRTGRDERYF
>TRBD1|TRBV15|few|TRBJ2-5|14
TGTGCCACCAGGACAGGGGGCTACCAAGAGACCCAGTACTTC
CATRTGGYQETQYF
>TRBD1|TRBV6-1|NA|TRBJ2-4|15
TGTGCCAGCAGTGGGGGGGACAGGGCCAAAAACATTCAGTACTTC
CASSGGDRAKNIQYF
>TRBD1|TRBV2|NA|TRBJ1-2|15
TGTGCCAGCAGTGAACACAGGGGGGTTCGGTATGGCTACACCTTC
CASSEHRGVRYGYTF
>TRBD1|TRBV6-2/TRBV6-3|NA|TRBJ1-2|16
TGTGCCAGCAGTTACTTTGCCATCACAGGGGGCTATGGCTACACCTTC
CASSYFAITGGYGYTF
>NA|TRBV20-1|few|TRBJ2-7|14
TGCAGTGCTAGAGATAAGAGACGGGTCTACGAGCAGTACTTC
CSARDKRRVYEQYF
>TRBD2|TRBV3-1|few|TRBJ2-1|17
TGTGCCAGCAGCCAAGGCCGGGACTACGACCCCTACAATGAGCAGTTCTTC
CASSQGRDYDPYNEQFF
>NA|TRBV20-1|NA|TRBJ1-4|13
TGCAGTGCCATTACGGTTATTAATGAAAAACTGTTTTTT
CSAITVINEKLFF
>TRBD1|TRBV20-1|few|TRBJ1-2|22
TGCAGTGCTAGTTTTAGCCCCACCCGGTCGGCCCCCACAGGGGTCGGCTTCTATGGCTACACCTTC
CSASFSPTRSAPTGVGFYGYTF
>NA|TRBV5-1|few|TRBJ1-2|13
TGCGCCAGCAGCTTGGGGACGGTGAATGGCTACACCTTC
CASSLGTVNGYTF
>NA|TRBV12-3/TRBV12-4|NA|TRBJ1-2|16
TGTGCCAGCAGCCATCGGACAGCACAACGTTCCTATGGCTACACCTTC
CASSHRTAQRSYGYTF
>TRBD1|TRBV12-3/TRBV12-4|NA|TRBJ2-7|15
TGTGCCAGCAGTAGACCGGGACAGGGTACGATGGAGCAGTACTTC
CASSRPGQGTMEQYF
>NA|TRBV5-1|few|TRBJ2-3|14
TGCGCCAGCAGGAACACCGGTAGCACAGATACGCAGTATTTT
CASRNTGSTDTQYF
>TRBD1|TRBV20-1|few|TRBJ2-7|15
TGCAGTGCTACTCCGGGACAGGGGGCTTGGAACGAGCAGTACTTC
CSATPGQGAWNEQYF
>NA|TRBV11-2|NA|TRBJ1-1|13
TGTGCCAGCAGCTTAAACAGGTACACTGAAGCTTTCTTT
CASSLNRYTEAFF
>TRBD1|TRBV18|NA|TRBJ1-1|15
TGTGCCAGCTCACCACCGACAGGGAGCAACACTGAAGCTTTCTTT
CASSPPTGSNTEAFF
>NA|TRBV19|NA|TRBJ2-1|15
TGTGCCAGTAGTATTGATGGGCGGGTCTACAATGAGCAGTTCTTC
CASSIDGRVYNEQFF
>TRBD1|TRBV4-3|NA|TRBJ2-1|15
TGCGCCAGCAGCCAAAGACAGGGTCCCTACAATGAGCAGTTCTTC
CASSQRQGPYNEQFF
>NA|TRBV9|NA|TRBJ1-5|17
TGTGCCAGCAGCGCTGGGACGGACCGGGGAAACAATCAGCCCCAGCATTTT
CASSAGTDRGNNQPQHF
>NA|TRBV9|NA|TRBJ2-2|14
TGTGCCAGCAGCGTAGTAGGACAGACCGGGGAGCTGTTTTTT
CASSVVGQTGELFF
>TRBD2|TRBV29-1|NA|TRBJ2-7|17
TGCAGCGTTCGAACTAGCGGGAAGGGATTCTCCTACAATGAGCAGTACTTC
CSVRTSGKGFSYNEQYF
>NA|TRBV4-1|NA|TRBJ2-1|14
TGCGCCAGCAGCCAACCGACAGTTTACAATGAGCAGTTCTTC
CASSQPTVYNEQFF
>TRBD2|TRBV20-1|once|TRBJ2-7|15
TGCAGTGCCATTTCACCCAGCCGGGGGGTAAATGAGCAGTACTTC
CSAISPSRGVNEQYF
>TRBD2|TRBV9|few|TRBJ2-7|15
TGTGCCAGCAGCGTAGCGGCTAGCGGTAACTACGAGCAGTACTTC
CASSVAASGNYEQYF
>NA|TRBV28|few|TRBJ2-5|15
TGTGCCAGCAGCCTCCAGGGTAGTAGGCAAGAGACCCAGTACTTC
CASSLQGSRQETQYF
>NA|TRBV6-2/TRBV6-3|NA|TRBJ2-5|14
TGTGCCAGCAGTTATCCAAGATACCAAGAGACCCAGTACTTC
CASSYPRYQETQYF
>NA|TRBV20-1|few|TRBJ2-7|13
TGCAGTGCTAGGGGGCCCCACGCCTTCGAGCAGTACTTC
CSARGPHAFEQYF
>TRBD1|TRBV20-1|few|TRBJ1-2|14
TGCAGTGCTAGAGGCGACAGGGCGGGAGCTGGCTACACCTTC
CSARGDRAGAGYTF
>NA|TRBV2|NA|TRBJ1-2|14
TGTGCCAGCAGTGAGCTCTTGAGGCAGTTAGGCTACACCTTC
CASSELLRQLGYTF
>NA|TRBV12-3/TRBV12-4|few|TRBJ1-2|12
TGTGCCAGCAGTGACACTACCTATGGCTACACCTTC
CASSDTTYGYTF
>NA|TRBV24-1|NA|TRBJ2-5|18
TGTGCCACCAGTGATTGGGGAGGGGGTAGGACACTACAAGAGACCCAGTACTTC
CATSDWGGGRTLQETQYF
>TRBD1|TRBV4-2|NA|TRBJ2-7|16
TGTGCCAGCAGCCAAGATGGAAACAGGGGCGCTTACGAGCAGTACTTC
CASSQDGNRGAYEQYF
>NA|TRBV12-3/TRBV12-4|NA|TRBJ2-3|14
TGTGCCAGCAGACCGAGTACTAGCACAGATACGCAGTATTTT
CASRPSTSTDTQYF
>NA|TRBV28|NA|TRBJ1-5|15
TGTGCCAGCGTAGAATCGGGCCCCGGAACTCAGCCCCAGCATTTT
CASVESGPGTQPQHF
>NA|TRBV12-3/TRBV12-4|many|TRBJ2-7|14
TGTGCCAGCAGTGTCCGACAGAGCTCCTACGAGCAGTACTTC
CASSVRQSSYEQYF
>NA|TRBV27|once|TRBJ2-6|19
TGTGCCAGCAGTCTCACCCAGGGTATCCCCTACTCTGGGGCCAACGTCCTGACTTTC
CASSLTQGIPYSGANVLTF
>NA|TRBV20-1|NA|TRBJ1-5|15
TGCAGTGCTAGATTGGGTGGGGGACAAAGTCAGCCCCAGCATTTT
CSARLGGGQSQPQHF
>NA|TRBV20-1|NA|TRBJ2-3|13
TGCAGTGCTCTAGACTTAGGAGGGGATACGCAGTATTTT
CSALDLGGDTQYF
>NA|TRBV15|few|TRBJ2-1|18
TGTGCCACCAGCAGAGGGCTTAACAGGGCTGGGGGACCCAGTGAGCAGTTCTTC
CATSRGLNRAGGPSEQFF
>NA|TRBV12-3/TRBV12-4|NA|TRBJ2-3|17
TGTGCCAGCAGTTTATTAGTTTCAGGGGCCGGCACAGATACGCAGTATTTT
CASSLLVSGAGTDTQYF
>NA|TRBV29-1|many|TRBJ2-5|11
TGCAGCGTTTTCGGGGGAGAGACCCAGTACTTC
CSVFGGETQYF
>TRBD1|TRBV4-2|few|TRBJ2-1|17
TGTGCCAGCAGCCGGGGAGAGGGACAGCTTTCATACAATGAGCAGTTCTTC
CASSRGEGQLSYNEQFF
>TRBD1|TRBV11-2|NA|TRBJ2-6|18
TGTGCCAGCAGCCACGGGACAGGGATGTATAATGGGGCCAACGTCCTGACTTTC
CASSHGTGMYNGANVLTF
>NA|TRBV5-1|NA|TRBJ2-1|15
TGCGCCAGCAGCTTGGCCGGGGAATTTCACAATGAGCAGTTCTTC
CASSLAGEFHNEQFF
>TRBD2|TRBV28|NA|TRBJ2-1|22
TGTGCCAGCAGTTCTTATGAAATCGGGACTAGCGGGGGCCCAACTGGGTACAATGAGCAGTTCTTC
CASSSYEIGTSGGPTGYNEQFF
>NA|TRBV20-1|NA|TRBJ2-7|13
TGCAGTGCTAGAGACCACACTGACTACGAGCAGTACTTC
CSARDHTDYEQYF
>TRBD1|TRBV28|few|TRBJ1-2|15
TGTGCCAGCAGTCAACTCAGGGGGCACAGCTATGGCTACACCTTC
CASSQLRGHSYGYTF
>NA|TRBV7-2|NA|TRBJ2-3|16
TGTGCCAGCAGCTTTTCCCGGACTGGCAGCACAGATACGCAGTATTTT
CASSFSRTGSTDTQYF
>TRBD1|TRBV27|NA|TRBJ2-5|18
TGTGCCAGCAGTTTATACATAGGACAGGGAAGTCAGAATGGTGAGCAGTACTTC
CASSLYIGQGSQNGEQYF
>NA|TRBV7-2|NA|TRBJ2-5|14
TGTGCCAGCAGCTTAGACTCAGGACCAGGAGGGCAGTACTTC
CASSLDSGPGGQYF
>NA|TRBV19|NA|TRBJ2-7|13
TGTGCCAGCTCAGACAGGATCGCCTACGAGCAGTACTTC
CASSDRIAYEQYF
>NA|TRBV6-2/TRBV6-3|NA|TRBJ2-7|14
TGTGCCAGCAGTTTCCTTCGGGACATTGGGGAGCAGTACTTC
CASSFLRDIGEQYF
>NA|TRBV6-2/TRBV6-3|NA|TRBJ2-5|13
TGTGCCAGCAGTTACTCCGTCATGGCTTCCCAGTACTTC
CASSYSVMASQYF
>NA|TRBV4-2|NA|TRBJ2-5|17
TGTGCCAGCAGCCAAGATGGAGGGGGGGGCCCAAGGGAGACCCAGTACTTC
CASSQDGGGGPRETQYF
>TRBD1|TRBV20-1|few|TRBJ2-7|12
TGCAGTGGGGCGGACAGGGCCTACGAGCAGTACTTC
CSGADRAYEQYF
>NA|TRBV2|NA|TRBJ1-4|14
TGTGCCAGCAGTCGGACACCGCTTAATGAAAAACTGTTTTTT
CASSRTPLNEKLFF
>NA|TRBV12-5|few|TRBJ2-1|15
TGTGCTAGTGGTTTGGGACTAAGCTCTTACAATGAGCAGTTCTTC
CASGLGLSSYNEQFF
>TRBD1|TRBV7-2|NA|TRBJ2-7|16
TGTGCCAGCAGCGCGCCGGCCGGGACAGGGCCCATCGAGCAGTACTTC
CASSAPAGTGPIEQYF
>TRBD1|TRBV5-1|NA|TRBJ2-5|17
TGCGCCGGCAGCAGATCAGGACAGGGGGGAGGTCGGGAGACCCAGTACTTC
CAGSRSGQGGGRETQYF